The subject of this entry is one T cell receptor beta chain. The sample comes from a study of blood T cell repertoires in COVID-19. The data were produced by immunoSEQ multiplex PCR, yet TCRdb's version contains in-frame clones alone and is incomplete. Of just under 350,000 clones in the sample, about 89% were seen once. The sequence was obtained from a woman between 45 and 65 years old with COVID-19, enrolled during active disease. The specimen sequenced was peripheral blood.

The CDR3 DNA sequence: TGTGCCAGTAGGTCAACAGGTCCAACTAATGAAAAACTGTTTTTT. Amino acids: CASRSTGPTNEKLFF. The genes are TRBV19 and TRBJ1-4; perhaps TRBD1 as D (5 bases). Per the germline V gene, CDR1 is LNHDA and CDR2 is SQIVND (reference sequence). The CDR3 loop spans 15 amino acids. The V end was cut by 6 bases, the J end by 0 bases, with 11 bases between.